The 22 T cell receptor beta chains presented below share a single source sample, sequenced in a study of Ad26.COV2.S vaccination and SARS-CoV-2 variants. Assay: immunoSEQ multiplex PCR; the TCRdb copy retains only in-frame clones and omits some. The sample lists around 450,000 clones, about 90% occurring once. Noted treatment: around 19 received Ad26.COV2.S at low or high dose, single or two shots; roughly 5 received placebo; per-sample allocation not given. Specimen acquisition occurred on day 63 following the initial vaccine or placebo injection. The starting material was peripheral blood, obtained in a trial of Ad26.COV2.S vaccine versus placebo. These receptors originate from a person between 18 and 59 years old who received the Ad26.COV2.S COVID-19 vaccine or a placebo.

V gene TRBV28 combines with J gene TRBJ1-4; 7 nucleotides agree with TRBD1. Germline CDR1 is MDHEN and CDR2 is SYDVKM. V lost 7 bases, J lost 3 bases, and 5 bases stayed unmatched. The CDR3 contains 14 residues. In DNA form, the CDR3 reads TGTGCCAGCACTATGACAGGGCCTAATGAAAAACTGTTTTTT. This codes for CASTMTGPNEKLFF. The full variable domain, rest sourced from reference TRBV28 and TRBJ1-4, is DVKVTQSSRYLVKRTGEKVFLECVQDMDHENMFWYRQDPGLGLRLIYFSYDVKMKEKGDIPEGYSVSREKKERFSLILESASTNQTSMYLCASTMTGPNEKLFFGSGTQLSVL.

The chain joins TRBV5-4 to TRBJ2-1; maybe TRBD1 (6 bases). The CDR3 runs to 14 residues. V shed 0 bases and J shed 9 bases, with 13 bases lying between them. Germline CDR1 and CDR2: SGHNT and YYREEE (reference sequence). The CDR3 sequence is CASSLVAGVREQFF. The DNA for the CDR3 is TGTGCCAGCAGCTTGGTTGCAGGGGTCCGTGAGCAGTTCTTC.

This chain links TRBV28 with TRBJ2-7; TRBD2 aligns across 9 bases. The germline V gene has CDR1 MDHEN and CDR2 SYDVKM. CDR3 size: 15 residues. Losses at the gene ends were 8 bases for V and 6 bases for J; bases not matched to a gene: 14. In DNA form, the CDR3 reads TGTGCCAGCCGCACCGGCGCGGGAGGGTGGCCCGAGCAGTACTTC. Protein product: CASRTGAGGWPEQYF.

This rearrangement joins TRBV5-1 to TRBJ1-1; no firm D call. Germline V lookup: CDR1 SGHRS, CDR2 YFSETQ. The CDR3 runs to 13 residues. V shed 3 bases and J shed 0 bases, with 6 bases lying between them. Here the CDR3 DNA reads TGCGCCAGCAGCTACGAGATGAACACTGAAGCTTTCTTT. Translating gives CASSYEMNTEAFF.

The CDR3 is CASGGLAGHNEQFF. The CDR3 coding sequence is TGTGCCAGTGGTGGACTAGCGGGACACAATGAGCAGTTCTTC. The genes are TRBV9 and TRBJ2-1, with 12 bases lining up with TRBD2. In germline, CDR1 is SGDLS, CDR2 YYNGEE. The CDR3 spans 14 residues. J gave up 5 bases and V 8 bases, and 5 bases lay outside the gene matches.

The chain carries TRBV7-9 and TRBJ1-2; D may be TRBD1 (5 bases). The CDR3 covers 13 residues. Between the trimmed V and J ends, which lost 4 bases and 6 bases, there was a span of 12 bases. The germline V gene encodes CDR1 SEHNR and CDR2 FQNEAQ (reference sequence). CDR3 DNA sequence: TGTGCCAGCAGCTCAGGACAATATGATGGCTACACCTTC. Translation: CASSSGQYDGYTF.

The chain joins TRBV2 to TRBJ2-1; 7 bases line up with TRBD1. The CDR3 is 13 residues long. From germline, CDR1 is SNHLY and CDR2 FYNNEI. The V and J ends lost 6 bases and 6 bases, in that order; junction bases with no gene match: 5. The DNA of the CDR3 is TGTGCCAGCAGATGGGGACAGATCAATGAGCAGTTCTTC. It is translated as CASRWGQINEQFF.

V usage is TRBV5-4 and J usage is TRBJ2-3; 7 positions match TRBD2. The germline V gene encodes CDR1 SGHNT and CDR2 YYREEE (reference sequence). The CDR3 sequence is 13 residues long. V was pared by 7 bases and J by 3 bases, with 5 bases of the junction left unmatched. The CDR3, as DNA: TGTGCCAGCGGCGGGAGCGGAACAGATACGCAGTATTTT. This encodes CASGGSGTDTQYF.

The sample holds one count of this clone. V is TRBV2 and J is TRBJ2-7; a possible D gene is TRBD1 (5 bases). Trimming shortened V by 7 bases and J by 2 bases, and 15 bases separated the two germline ends. The CDR3 totals 14 residues. Germline V lookup: CDR1 SNHLY, CDR2 FYNNEI. The CDR3 nucleotides are TGTGCCAGCAATCTAAGGGGTAACACCTACGAGCAGTACTTC. It is translated as CASNLRGNTYEQYF.

The rearrangement links TRBV5-4 to TRBJ2-6, with D perhaps matching TRBD1 (6 bases). V lost 4 bases to trimming and J lost 2 bases, with 13 bases between them. Germline CDR1 and CDR2: SGHNT and YYREEE (reference sequence). This CDR3 comprises 16 residues. The DNA for the CDR3 is TGTGCCAGCAGCGCGATGACAGGACCTGGGGCCAACGTCCTGACTTTC. It translates to CASSAMTGPGANVLTF.

The gene calls are TRBV12-3 or TRBV12-4 and TRBJ2-5, with TRBD1 matching over 10 bases. The CDR3 is made up of 13 amino acids. After removal of 6 bases from V and 5 bases from J, the junction contained 3 bases not matched to a gene. As DNA, the CDR3 is TGTGCCAGCAGCCGGGACAGGGGTGAGACCCAGTACTTC. Protein product: CASSRDRGETQYF.

The CDR3 region is CAISDPRATYEQYF. CDR3 DNA sequence: TGTGCCATCAGTGATCCCCGGGCGACCTACGAGCAGTACTTC. This sequence joins TRBV10-3 and TRBJ2-7; D is unclear. The CDR3 extends over 14 amino acids. Germline CDR1 reads ENHRY; CDR2 reads SYGVKD. V was cut by 3 bases and J by 2 bases, with 11 bases left in between.

In this sample, this clone turned up a few times. The V gene is TRBV18, the J gene TRBJ2-7; TRBD2 matches 14 bases. The V and J ends lost 1 base and 4 bases, in that order; junction bases with no gene match: 9. CDR1 KGHSH and CDR2 LQKENI come from the germline V gene. This CDR3 has 18 amino acids. The CDR3 nucleotides are TGTGCCAGCTCACCACTCCCGCCGGGGACTAGCGGGAGATACGAGCAGTACTTC. It encodes CASSPLPPGTSGRYEQYF.

The chain employs TRBV18 and TRBJ2-7; TRBD2 matches at 7 bases. After removal of 0 bases from V and 11 bases from J, the junction contained 4 bases not matched to a gene. Per the germline V gene, CDR1 is KGHSH and CDR2 is LQKENI. The CDR3 is 12 amino acids. The CDR3 here is CASSPPWGGEYF. CDR3 sequence (DNA): TGTGCCAGCTCACCACCGTGGGGGGGAGAGTACTTC.

This clone was seen a single time. The chain has TRBV28 and TRBJ2-1; 12 bases fit TRBD1. The CDR3 sequence is 16 residues long. Unmatched junction bases numbered 10, after V lost 6 bases and J lost 7 bases. Germline V gene lookup returns CDR1 MDHEN and CDR2 SYDVKM. The CDR3 sequence: CASSHPGQGAGNEQFF. The CDR3 DNA is TGTGCCAGCAGCCATCCGGGACAGGGGGCCGGGAATGAGCAGTTCTTC.

This chain connects TRBV9 to TRBJ2-1, with D possibly being TRBD1 (5 bases). Trimming left V 3 bases short and J 8 bases short, with 12 bases between. The CDR3 is made up of 13 amino acids. Looked up from germline, CDR1 is SGDLS and CDR2 is YYNGEE. CDR3 DNA: TGTGCCAGCAGCGAGGGGCTTGGGGATGAGCAGTTCTTC. It codes for CASSEGLGDEQFF.

The gene calls are TRBV6-1 and TRBJ2-1; D is perhaps TRBD2 (6 bases). Looked up from germline, CDR1 is MNHNS and CDR2 is SASEGT. V shed 2 bases and J shed 8 bases, with 16 bases lying between them. The CDR3 runs 15 residues. CDR3 protein: CASSETEGLRYEQFF. The CDR3 DNA follows: TGTGCCAGCAGTGAAACGGAGGGCCTCCGCTATGAGCAGTTCTTC.

CDR3 sequence: CASSVSRLAAGGYNEQFF. In DNA form, the CDR3 reads TGTGCCAGCAGCGTAAGCCGACTAGCGGCAGGGGGCTACAATGAGCAGTTCTTC. The chain employs TRBV9 and TRBJ2-1; TRBD2 matches 9 bases. CDR1 is SGDLS, CDR2 YYNGEE, per germline. The CDR3 sequence is 18 residues long. V shed 1 base, J shed 3 bases, and the junction held 11 bases outside the gene matches. The full variable domain, with the rest looked up from reference TRBV9 and TRBJ2-1, is DSGVTQTPKHLITATGQRVTLRCSPRSGDLSVYWYQQSLDQGLQFLIQYYNGEERAKGNILERFSAQQFPDLHSELNLSSLELGDSALYFCASSVSRLAAGGYNEQFFGPGTRLTVL.

This chain uses TRBV6-5 with TRBJ1-5; no reliable D call. The germline V gene has CDR1 MNHEY and CDR2 SVGAGI. The CDR3 spans 13 residues. Trimming took 4 bases from V and 3 from J, leaving 7 bases between them. The CDR3 DNA is TGTGCCAGCAGTTCCCGCTCCAATCAGCCCCAGCATTTT. It codes for CASSSRSNQPQHF.

V gene TRBV19 combines with J gene TRBJ2-7; D uncertain. The V end was cut by 1 base, the J end by 0 bases, with 10 bases between. The V gene's germline CDR1 is LNHDA and CDR2 SQIVND (reference sequence). The CDR3 has 15 amino acids. The CDR3 reads CASSIAAANSYEQYF. Here the CDR3 DNA reads TGTGCCAGTAGTATAGCGGCAGCCAACTCCTACGAGCAGTACTTC.

The V and J genes are TRBV5-4 and TRBJ2-7, with 7 bases lining up with TRBD1. Germline loops: CDR1 SGHNT, CDR2 YYREEE (reference sequence). J lost 1 base, V lost 4 bases, and 8 bases had no gene match. The CDR3 is 15 amino acids. CDR3 sequence (DNA): TGTGCCAGCAGCAGGGGGACAGCCCCTTCCTACGAGCAGTACTTC. It codes for CASSRGTAPSYEQYF.

This chain uses TRBV20-1 with TRBJ1-2; possibly TRBD1 for D (5 bases). V was clipped by 3 bases and J by 3 bases, with 11 bases between them. CDR1 and CDR2 from the germline V gene are DFQATT and SNEGSKA (reference sequence). CDR3 length: 13 amino acids. The CDR3, as DNA: TGCAGTGCTAGTAGGGACGGGGACTATGGCTACACCTTC. Protein: CSASRDGDYGYTF.